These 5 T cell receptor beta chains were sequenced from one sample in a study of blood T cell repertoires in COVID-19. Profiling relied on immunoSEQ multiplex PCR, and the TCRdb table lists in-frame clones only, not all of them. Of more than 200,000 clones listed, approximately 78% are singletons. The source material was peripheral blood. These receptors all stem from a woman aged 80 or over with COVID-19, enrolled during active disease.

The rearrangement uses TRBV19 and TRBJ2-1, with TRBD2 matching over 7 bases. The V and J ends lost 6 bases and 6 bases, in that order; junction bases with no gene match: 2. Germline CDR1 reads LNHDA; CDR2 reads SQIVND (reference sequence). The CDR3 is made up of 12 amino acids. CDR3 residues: CASSREVNEQFF. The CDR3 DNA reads TGTGCCAGTAGCCGGGAGGTCAATGAGCAGTTCTTC.

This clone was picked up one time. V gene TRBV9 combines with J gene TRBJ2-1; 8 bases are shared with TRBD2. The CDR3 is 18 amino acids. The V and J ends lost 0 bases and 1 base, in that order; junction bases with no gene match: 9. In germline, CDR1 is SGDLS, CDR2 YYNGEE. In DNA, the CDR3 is TGTGCCAGCAGCGTAGGAACGGGAGGGAAGACGTCCTACAATGAGCAGTTCTTC. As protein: CASSVGTGGKTSYNEQFF.

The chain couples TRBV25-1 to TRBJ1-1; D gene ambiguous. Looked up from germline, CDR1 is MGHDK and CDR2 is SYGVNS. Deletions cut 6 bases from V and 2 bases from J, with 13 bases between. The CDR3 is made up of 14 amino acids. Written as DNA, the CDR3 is TGTGCCAGCAGGGGAGACGGCGGAAACACTGAAGCTTTCTTT. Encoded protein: CASRGDGGNTEAFF.

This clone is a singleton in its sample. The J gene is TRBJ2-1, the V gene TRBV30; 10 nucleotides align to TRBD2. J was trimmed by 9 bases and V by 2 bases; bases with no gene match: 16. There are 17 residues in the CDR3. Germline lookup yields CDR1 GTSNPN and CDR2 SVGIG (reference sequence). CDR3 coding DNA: TGTGCCTGGAGTCCGCTTAGCGGGAGGAAGGGGGCGGGTGAGCAGTTCTTC. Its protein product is CAWSPLSGRKGAGEQFF.

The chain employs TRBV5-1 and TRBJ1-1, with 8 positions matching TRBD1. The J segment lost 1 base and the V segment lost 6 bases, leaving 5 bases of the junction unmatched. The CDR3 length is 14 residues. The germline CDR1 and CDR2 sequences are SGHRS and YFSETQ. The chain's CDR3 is CASTWTGWNTEAFF. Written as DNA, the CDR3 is TGCGCCAGCACCTGGACAGGGTGGAACACTGAAGCTTTCTTT.